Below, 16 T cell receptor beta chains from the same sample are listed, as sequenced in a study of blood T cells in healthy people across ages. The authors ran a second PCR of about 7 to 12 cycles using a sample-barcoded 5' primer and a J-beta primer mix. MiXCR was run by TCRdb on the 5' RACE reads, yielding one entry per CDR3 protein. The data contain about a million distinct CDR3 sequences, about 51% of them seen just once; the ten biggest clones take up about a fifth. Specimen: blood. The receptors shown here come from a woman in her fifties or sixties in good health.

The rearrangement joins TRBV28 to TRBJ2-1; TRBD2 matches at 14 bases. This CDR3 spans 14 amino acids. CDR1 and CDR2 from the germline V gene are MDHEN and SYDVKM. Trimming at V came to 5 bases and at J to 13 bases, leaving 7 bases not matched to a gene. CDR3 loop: CASSLGTSGSIQFF. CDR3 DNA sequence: TGTGCCAGCAGTCTGGGGACTAGCGGGAGTATCCAGTTCTTC.

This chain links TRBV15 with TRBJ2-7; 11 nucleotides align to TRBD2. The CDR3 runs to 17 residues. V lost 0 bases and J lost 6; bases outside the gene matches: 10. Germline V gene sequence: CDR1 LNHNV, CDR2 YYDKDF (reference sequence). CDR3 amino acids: CATSRDRVLAGAREQYF. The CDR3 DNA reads TGTGCCACCAGCAGAGATCGTGTACTAGCGGGAGCACGCGAGCAGTACTTC.

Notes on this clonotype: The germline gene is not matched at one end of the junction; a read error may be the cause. CDR3 amino acids: CAGSSSTASHYGYTF. CDR3 nucleotide sequence: TGTGCCGGCAGCTCTTCGACCGCGTCGCACTATGGCTACACCTTC. The chain carries TRBV7-2 and TRBJ1-2; D is undetermined. The CDR3 loop spans 15 amino acids. The germline V gene has CDR1 SGHTA and CDR2 FQGNSA.

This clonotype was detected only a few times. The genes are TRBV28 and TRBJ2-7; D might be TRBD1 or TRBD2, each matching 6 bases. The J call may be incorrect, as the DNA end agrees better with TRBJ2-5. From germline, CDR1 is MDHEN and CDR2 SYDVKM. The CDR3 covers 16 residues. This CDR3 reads CASTSPRQGRRETQYF. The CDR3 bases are TGTGCCAGCACCTCTCCCCGGCAGGGGAGGAGAGAGACCCAGTACTTC.

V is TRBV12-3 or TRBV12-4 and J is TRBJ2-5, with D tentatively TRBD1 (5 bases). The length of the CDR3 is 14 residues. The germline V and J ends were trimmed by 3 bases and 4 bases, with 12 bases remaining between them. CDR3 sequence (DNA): TGTGCCAGCAGTTTCAGGGCCCCGGCAGAGACCCAGTACTTC. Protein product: CASSFRAPAETQYF.

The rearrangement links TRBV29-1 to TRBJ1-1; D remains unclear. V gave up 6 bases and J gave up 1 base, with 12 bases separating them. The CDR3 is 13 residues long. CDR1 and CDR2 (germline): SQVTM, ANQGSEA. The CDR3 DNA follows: TGCAGCGTGAAGGGAGCCGGGAACACTGAAGCTTTCTTT. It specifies CSVKGAGNTEAFF.

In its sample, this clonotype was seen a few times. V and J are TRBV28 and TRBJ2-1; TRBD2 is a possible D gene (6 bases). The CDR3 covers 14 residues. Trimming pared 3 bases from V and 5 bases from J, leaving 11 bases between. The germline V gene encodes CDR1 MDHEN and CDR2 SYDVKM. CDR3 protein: CASSLELANNEQFF. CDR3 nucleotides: TGTGCCAGCAGTTTGGAACTAGCAAACAATGAGCAGTTCTTC.

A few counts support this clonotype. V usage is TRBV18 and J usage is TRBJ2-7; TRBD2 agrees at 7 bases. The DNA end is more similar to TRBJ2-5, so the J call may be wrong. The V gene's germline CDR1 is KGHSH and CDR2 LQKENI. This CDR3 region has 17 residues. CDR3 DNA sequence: TGTGCCAGCTCACCACCAGGCGCGGAGCGGGATCGAGAGACCCAGTACTTC. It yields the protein CASSPPGAERDRETQYF.

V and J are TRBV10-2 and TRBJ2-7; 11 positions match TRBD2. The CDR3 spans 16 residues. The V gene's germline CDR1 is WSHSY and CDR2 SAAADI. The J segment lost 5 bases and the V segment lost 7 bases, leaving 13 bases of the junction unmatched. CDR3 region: CASKKFYSGRADEQYF. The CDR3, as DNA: TGCGCCAGCAAGAAGTTTTATAGCGGGAGGGCCGACGAGCAGTACTTC.

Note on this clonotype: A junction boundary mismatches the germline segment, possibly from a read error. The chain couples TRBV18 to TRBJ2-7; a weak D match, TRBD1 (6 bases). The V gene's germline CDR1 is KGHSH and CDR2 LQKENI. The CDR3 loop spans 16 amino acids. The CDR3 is CASSPLGARAGYERYF. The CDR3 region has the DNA TGTGCCAGCTCACCATTGGGGGCTAGGGCTGGCTACGAGCGGTACTTC.

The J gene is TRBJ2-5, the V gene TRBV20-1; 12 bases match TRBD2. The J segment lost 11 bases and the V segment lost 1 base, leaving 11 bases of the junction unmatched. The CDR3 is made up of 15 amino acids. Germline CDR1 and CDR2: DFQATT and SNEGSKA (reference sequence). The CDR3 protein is CSARGASGRANEQYF. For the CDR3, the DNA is TGCAGTGCTAGAGGTGCTAGCGGGAGGGCCAATGAGCAGTACTTC.

The CDR3 here is CASSTASQGGETQYF. As DNA, the CDR3 is TGTGCCAGCAGTACGGCTAGCCAAGGGGGGGAGACCCAGTACTTC. The genes are TRBV2 and TRBJ2-7; D possibly uses TRBD1 or TRBD2 (6 bases each). The DNA end favors TRBJ2-5, so the J call may be wrong. Germline V lookup: CDR1 SNHLY, CDR2 FYNNEI. The CDR3 totals 15 residues.

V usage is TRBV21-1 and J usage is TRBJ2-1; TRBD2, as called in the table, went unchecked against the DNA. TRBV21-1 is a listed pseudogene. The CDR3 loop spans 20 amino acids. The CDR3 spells CASSKFPLEGLSPQHNEQFF. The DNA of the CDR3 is TGTGCCAGCAGCAAATTCCCCCTAGAGGGACTCTCTCCACAACACAATGAGCAGTTCTTC.

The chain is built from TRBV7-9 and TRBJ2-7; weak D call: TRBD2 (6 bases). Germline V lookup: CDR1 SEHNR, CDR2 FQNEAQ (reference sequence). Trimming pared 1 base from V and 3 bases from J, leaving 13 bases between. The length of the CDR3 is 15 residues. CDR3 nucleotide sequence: TGTGCCAGCAGCTTAGAAGGACTACTGGACTACGAGCAGTACTTC. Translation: CASSLEGLLDYEQYF. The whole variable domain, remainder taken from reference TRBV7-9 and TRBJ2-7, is DTGVSQNPRHKITKRGQNVTFRCDPISEHNRLYWYRQTLGQGPEFLTYFQNEAQLEKSRLLSDRFSAERPKGSFSTLEIQRTEQGDSAMYLCASSLEGLLDYEQYFGPGTRLTVT.

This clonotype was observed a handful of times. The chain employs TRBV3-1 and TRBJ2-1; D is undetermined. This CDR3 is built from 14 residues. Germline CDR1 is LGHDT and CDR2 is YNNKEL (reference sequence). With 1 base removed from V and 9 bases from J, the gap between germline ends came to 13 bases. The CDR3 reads CASSQVIALGEQFF. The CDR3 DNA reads TGTGCCAGCAGCCAAGTGATCGCCCTCGGTGAGCAGTTCTTC.

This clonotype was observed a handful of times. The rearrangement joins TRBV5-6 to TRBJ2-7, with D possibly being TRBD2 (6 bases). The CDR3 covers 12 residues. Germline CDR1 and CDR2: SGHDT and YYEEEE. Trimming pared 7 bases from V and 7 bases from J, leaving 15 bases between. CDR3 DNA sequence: TGTGCCAGCTCGCGGAGGGCCCGGGAGCAGTACTTC. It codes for CASSRRAREQYF.